Detailed here is one T cell receptor beta chain. The antigen it recognizes is unknown. One base away there is no much larger clone; base qualities are not given. The record originates from a study of cytomegalovirus exposure and HLA in healthy donors (dated by TCRdb to 2017 to 2019). Study-wide context: An earlier analysis of several hundred of the donors reported 250 to 300 Gb of sequence data and approximately 120 million unique TCR beta sequences obtained from about 180 million T cells. An earlier analysis of some 600 of the donors applied high-throughput TCR beta sequencing to assess whether each TCR beta V gene segment acted as functional or pseudogenic. Genome-wide SNP genotypes for about 55% of the 666 donors were used in a later genetic analysis, which treated that subset as a discovery cohort. An early release covering 500 to 750 HLA-typed donors comprised about 300 gigabases of sequencing data and approximately 85 million unique TCR sequences. A later analysis re-analyzed previously published TCR beta repertoires from roughly 690 donors and added high-resolution HLA genotyping to study TCR occurrence patterns. Using immunosequencing, the study profiled T cell repertoires from 550 to 750 subjects and related those repertoires to cytomegalovirus serostatus. To predict cytomegalovirus infection status, the study combined high-throughput TCR immunosequencing, statistical association of individual TCRs with disease status, and machine learning. Rather than drawing on any new phenotypic data, the later analysis identified candidate immune exposures from TCR beta sequences and the way those sequences occurred across donors. Typing coverage varied by locus: roughly 629-630 donors for A, B, C, DRB1 and DQB1; around 560 for DQA1; about 570 for DPA1; more than 450 for DPB1. HLA typing covered class I and class II loci at four-digit resolution. Several DR-DQ haplotypes were handled as single units for association and clustering because linkage in the cohort was strong. Across 398 genotyped donors of the cohort, an average of roughly 250,000 unique TCR beta nucleotide sequences per donor were sequenced, and around 19% of those sequences were non-productive. In addition to the first cohort of 666 subjects, a separate validation cohort of 130 or so different subjects was used. Of the roughly 400 genotyped donors, roughly 80% fell in the genetic ancestry cluster associated with self-reported Caucasian donors. The study was designed to test whether signatures of past pathogen exposure could be identified by cataloging public T cell receptors. Donor age, sex, ethnicity and CMV serostatus were compiled together with the repertoire data. All discovery cohort repertoires had been generated using a single sequencing platform.

Including the terminal cysteine and phenylalanine, the CDR3 comprises 15 residues. The DNA shown is the 45-base CDR3, in frame from base 1. A distance of 8 bases separates the germline ends of V and J, which lose 1 base and 1 base respectively. The germline V gene sets CDR1 to MNHNS and CDR2 to SASEGT. The method was the immunoSEQ multiplex PCR assay. For the multiplex PCR, a mixture combining 60 forward primers for TCR Vbeta segments and 13 reverse primers for TCR Jbeta segments was used. The CDR3 region of rearranged TCR beta genes was amplified from genomic DNA with a multiplex PCR assay. Amplified TCR beta libraries were sequenced as 87-base-pair reads on the Illumina HiSeq System. Per the original workflow: Across the 670 or so repertoires, a later analysis counted 60 million to 90 million unique TCR beta chains, roughly 11 million of which were shared by at least two donors. Raw reads were error-corrected and collapsed into unique sequences by a nearest-neighbor algorithm in which closely related sequences were merged to remove PCR and sequencing errors. V, D and J gene segments were assigned by aligning CDR3 sequences to IMGT reference sequences. For a sequence to be retained, a match of at least six nucleotides was required to both a V gene segment and a J gene segment. A rearrangement counted as productive if the CDR3 had no stop codons and remained in frame with V and J, and every other rearrangement counted as non-productive. Following IMGT convention, CDR3 was defined as the stretch from the second conserved V-encoded cysteine up to the conserved J-encoded phenylalanine. In an earlier analysis of just under 600 of the donors, sequences lacking an unambiguous match to a single V gene segment were excluded. In an earlier analysis of 587 of the donors, V segments were called functional above 56.7% productive rearrangements and were called segregating when the between-donor standard deviation exceeded 5%. A statistical classification framework was built for diagnosing cytomegalovirus status from the catalog of TCR beta chain sequences. A later analysis assigned V and J genes by comparing TCR nucleotide sequences with IMGT/GENE-DB human TR gene sequences. Using the TCRdist pipeline, a later analysis assigned CDR3 sequences along with most-parsimonious VDJ recombination scenarios. In a later analysis, every TCR beta chain was defined by the combination of its CDR3 amino acid sequence and its V-gene family, and reads without a unique V-gene family were dropped. To address suspected cross-contamination and a sequencing artifact, a later analysis removed several hundred highly shared, low-generation-probability nucleotide sequences. A later analysis calculated a clonal expansion index for each public chain from normalized within-repertoire ranks of inferred template counts. In a later analysis, generation probabilities were computed with a VDJ recombination model fitted to out-of-frame rearrangements, and the resulting probabilities were checked against IGoR. In a later analysis, TCR-TCR, TCR-HLA and TCR-CMV co-occurrence was scored with hypergeometric tests, and a repertoire-size bias correction was applied to TCR pairs. To estimate false discovery rates, a later analysis permuted the HLA or CMV assignments 20 times. In a later analysis, co-occurring TCRs were grouped using DBSCAN, and TCRdist sequence similarity was added for clustering within HLA-allele-positive subsets. For co-occurrence clustering, repertoires with fewer than 30,000 or more than 120,000 public chains were excluded, along with four or five repertoires with anomalous nucleotide sharing. In its TCRdb copy, this immuneACCESS table keeps in-frame sequences only and misses some clones. Where compared with another copy, unresolved V genes explain less than half of these, and the others have no known cause. The V and J calls and clone size are taken from that table; D and trimming were inferred from the DNA. The sample profile shows under 150,000 clones; 80% of them were found once. Together, the top ten hold 2% to 2.5% of the sample.

Paper-wide results and their limitations: Several of the top co-occurrence clusters appeared to be linked to parvovirus B19, influenza, CMV and Epstein-Barr virus, according to a later analysis. Across donors, most TCR sequences were observed very rarely, whereas some public TCRs were present in many individuals. According to a later analysis, TCR association rates differed among HLA loci, with DRB1 alleles showing the most associated TCRs and HLA-C alleles showing the fewest. CMV serostatus was the only immune exposure information available for the cohort. Only TCR beta chains were sequenced in this cohort, and the absence of alpha or paired-chain data limited detectable features. A later genetic analysis reported fewer N-insertions in productive TCRs among donors in an Asian-associated ancestry cluster than the roughly 700-donor mean. In the study, about 150 TCR beta chains were listed as associated with cytomegalovirus. In both the original and validation cohorts, the classifier was reported to diagnose cytomegalovirus status with high specificity and sensitivity. The 87-base-pair reads could not distinguish some IMGT-functional V segments, including TRBV6-2 and TRBV6-3, so those segments were excluded. A further reported finding was that TCR beta sequences accurately predicted the HLA-A and HLA-B alleles for most subjects in the first cohort. Because HLA typing was unavailable for some donors at each locus, only the typed subset was used in association tests. In a later genetic analysis, a missense DCLRE1C variant was associated with V-gene and J-gene trimming of TCR beta chains, and the association was replicated in an independent cohort. According to a later analysis, most CMV-associated TCR beta chains appeared to be HLA-restricted, and the HLA associations seemed to be driven largely by CMV exposure. In an earlier analysis of some 640 of the donors, most TCR beta V segments were observed in productive rearrangements about 87% or about 30% of the time, broadly matching IMGT annotations. When HLA alleles, especially DR and DQ, strongly co-occurred, attributing TCR associations to individual alleles was difficult. In a later analysis, HLA-associated TCR beta chains showed more clonal expansion and lower generation probabilities than non-associated chains that were equally common. Correlated functional status among segregating V segments might be attributable to linkage disequilibrium, but an unknown experimental factor could not be ruled out. Around 16 rarely observed V segments, including chromosome 9 orphons, were excluded from the earlier analysis of just under 600 of the donors because counts were too low. A few of the identified cytomegalovirus-associated TCR beta chains were confirmed in vitro to be specific for cytomegalovirus antigens. A cluster of highly shared sequence variants was judged likely to be a technical artifact of the sequencing pipeline. At a false discovery rate of 0.05, a later analysis linked under 20,000 TCR beta sequences to specific HLA alleles. Presence/absence analyses assumed roughly uniform sequencing depth across donors, an assumption that may not hold. The authors suggested that the approach could potentially be extended to other disease states and immunological phenotypes.

The cohort was made up of 500 to 800 healthy bone marrow donors. At the time of sampling, all cohort members were nominally healthy, though unrecorded immune exposures were likely present. The donor tested CMV seronegative, placing the donor among the 350 to 400 seronegative members of the cohort. Each donor provided a peripheral blood sample, and peripheral blood mononuclear cells were used for TCR beta sequencing. The Qiagen DNeasy Blood Extraction Kit was used to extract genomic DNA from the blood cell samples. This receptor chain uses TRBV6-1 and TRBJ1-5, and the D gene may be TRBD1, 5 bases matching. This TCR came from a man aged 50 or older in good health and CMV-seronegative. Sequences were obtained from PBMCs. CDR3 sequence: CASSEGGRSNQPQHF. The sequence in DNA is TGTGCCAGCAGTGAAGGGGGCCGGAGCAATCAGCCCCAGCATTTT.